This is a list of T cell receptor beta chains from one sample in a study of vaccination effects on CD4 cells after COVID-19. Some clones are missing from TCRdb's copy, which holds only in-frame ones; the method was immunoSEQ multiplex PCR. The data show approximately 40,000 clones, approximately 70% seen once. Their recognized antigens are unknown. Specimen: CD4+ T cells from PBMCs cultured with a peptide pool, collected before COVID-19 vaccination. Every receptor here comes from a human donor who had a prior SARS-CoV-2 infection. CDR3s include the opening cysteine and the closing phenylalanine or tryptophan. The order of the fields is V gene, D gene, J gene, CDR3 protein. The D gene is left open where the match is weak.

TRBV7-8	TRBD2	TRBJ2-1	CASSLRGGEGDNEQFF
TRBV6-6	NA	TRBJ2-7	CASSYPRGRRTYEQYF
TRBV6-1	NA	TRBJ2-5	CASSEAAGRIETQYF
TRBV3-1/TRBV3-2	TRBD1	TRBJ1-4	CASSPGQGSYEKLFF
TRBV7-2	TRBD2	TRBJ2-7	CASSLVSQRGSYEQYF
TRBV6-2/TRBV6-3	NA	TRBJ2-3	CASSPQGGTDTQYF
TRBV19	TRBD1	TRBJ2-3	CASSIGQGHVGSTDTQYF
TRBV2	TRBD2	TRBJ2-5	CASSVGTSEETQYF
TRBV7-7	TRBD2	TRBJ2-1	CASSLGLASNEQFF
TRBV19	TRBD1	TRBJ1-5	CASSQGRDRGNQPQHF
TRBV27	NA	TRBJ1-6	CASSLGSGTYNSPLHF
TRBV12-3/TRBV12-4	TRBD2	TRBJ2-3	CASSGDYRDTQYF
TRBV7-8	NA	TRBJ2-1	CASSSWTGSNEQFF
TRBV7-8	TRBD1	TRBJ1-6	CASSVRQGLRNSPLHF
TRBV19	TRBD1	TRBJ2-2	CASSILHFKGAPALTGELFF
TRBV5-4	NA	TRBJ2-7	CASSLGRVGYEQYF
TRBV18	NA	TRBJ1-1	CASSPVSRWTEAFF
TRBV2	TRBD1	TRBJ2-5	CASSAGQGPRETQYF